This entry lists 17 T cell receptor beta chains sequenced from one sample in a study of a mutant IDH1 vaccine in newly diagnosed glioma. These receptors are not linked to any known antigen. This sample's time point: week 47, end of study. In the vaccine, a single dose held 300 ug of the mutant IDH1 20-mer peptide, along with topical imiquimod. This table comes from immunoSEQ multiplex PCR, and its TCRdb copy is limited to in-frame clones, with some not included. This sample yields about 34,000 clones, of which around nine tenths are seen a single time; around 12% belongs to the top ten. The material sequenced was PBMCs, taken from a glioma patient whose treatment included an IDH1 peptide vaccine. These receptor sequences come from a woman in her twenties or thirties with glioma.

CDR3 loop: CASSLRSLTSGGKETQYF. The CDR3 nucleotides read TGTGCCAGCAGCTTAAGGTCGCTGACTAGCGGGGGGAAAGAGACCCAGTACTTC. The chain employs TRBV7-8 and TRBJ2-5; 13 bases agree with TRBD2. The V segment lost 2 bases and the J segment 3 bases; nucleotides outside the gene matches: 9. The CDR3 is 18 amino acids. Germline assignment: CDR1 SGHVS and CDR2 FQNEAQ.

The chain combines TRBV27 with TRBJ2-7, with TRBD1 matching 8 bases. Per germline, CDR1 MNHEY and CDR2 SMNVEV (reference sequence). The V gene end was trimmed by 3 bases and the J gene end by 6 bases; junction bases not matched to a gene: 4. The CDR3 sequence is 13 residues long. The chain's CDR3 is CASSFQGAIEQYF. The CDR3 bases are TGTGCCAGCAGTTTCCAGGGGGCAATCGAGCAGTACTTC.

The V and J genes are TRBV4-1 and TRBJ1-1, with TRBD1 matching over 7 bases. V lost 2 bases, J lost 1 base, and 4 bases stayed unmatched. From germline, CDR1 is MGHRA and CDR2 YSYEKL. The CDR3 runs to 15 residues. The CDR3 sequence is CASSQPGQRNTEAFF. The DNA for the CDR3 is TGCGCCAGCAGCCAACCGGGACAGCGGAACACTGAAGCTTTCTTT.

Only a few counts were recorded for this clone. The genes are TRBV4-1 and TRBJ2-1; TRBD2 agrees at 13 bases. CDR1 and CDR2 from the germline V gene are MGHRA and YSYEKL. The CDR3 sequence is 16 residues long. Trimming removed 2 bases from V and 7 bases from J; junction bases left unmatched: 5. The CDR3 reads CASSQTSGGVWNEQFF. The CDR3 coding sequence is TGCGCCAGCAGCCAAACTAGCGGGGGGGTGTGGAATGAGCAGTTCTTC.

The V gene is TRBV30, the J gene TRBJ1-2; TRBD1 matches 8 bases. The CDR3 sequence is 14 residues long. The trim removed 4 bases at V and 4 bases at J, leaving 8 bases unmatched. Germline CDR1 GTSNPN, CDR2 SVGIG (reference sequence). The CDR3, as DNA: TGTGCCTGGACCCTTACAGGGGGGGGCTATGGCTACACCTTC. Its protein is CAWTLTGGGYGYTF.

The chain employs TRBV6-1 and TRBJ2-5; D perhaps matches TRBD1 (6 bases). Germline-derived CDR1 and CDR2 are MNHNS and SASEGT. V lost 4 bases and J lost 3, with 15 bases in between. This CDR3 region has 15 residues. The CDR3 is CASSAYTGREETQYF. CDR3 DNA sequence: TGTGCCAGCAGTGCCTACACAGGGCGAGAAGAGACCCAGTACTTC.

The rearrangement links TRBV15 to TRBJ2-2, with D uncertain. V lost 1 base and J lost 2, with 14 bases in between. Germline CDR1 is LNHNV and CDR2 is YYDKDF (reference sequence). The CDR3 is 17 amino acids. CDR3 residues: CATSRVLSLSNTGELFF. CDR3 sequence (DNA): TGTGCCACCAGCAGAGTCCTGAGCCTTTCAAACACCGGGGAGCTGTTTTTT. The entire variable domain, with the rest obtained from reference TRBV15 and TRBJ2-2, is as follows: DAMVIQNPRYQVTQFGKPVTLSCSQTLNHNVMYWYQQKSSQAPKLLFHYYDKDFNNEADTPDNFQSRRPNTSFCFLDIRSPGLGDTAMYLCATSRVLSLSNTGELFFGEGSRLTVL.

The V and J genes are TRBV19 and TRBJ1-4; D gene uncertain. CDR3 size: 18 residues. Germline CDR1 reads LNHDA; CDR2 reads SQIVND (reference sequence). V shed 0 bases and J shed 8 bases, with 22 bases lying between them. Here the CDR3 reads CASSIDREGTEYGEKLFF. CDR3 in DNA: TGTGCCAGTAGTATAGATCGGGAGGGAACGGAGTATGGAGAAAAACTGTTTTTT.

This clone was seen a single time. The rearrangement joins TRBV6-1 to TRBJ1-2; D not certain. The CDR3 length is 14 residues. The germline V gene encodes CDR1 MNHNS and CDR2 SASEGT. V lost 1 base to trimming and J lost 3 bases, with 9 bases between them. The CDR3 DNA reads as TGTGCCAGCAGTGAAGTCCCCAACCACTATGGCTACACCTTC. This encodes CASSEVPNHYGYTF.

J is TRBJ1-1 and V is TRBV6-4; D remains unclear. CDR1 is MRHNA, CDR2 SNTAGT, per germline. This CDR3 is built from 12 residues. V gave up 2 bases and J gave up 7 bases, with 8 bases separating them. The CDR3 is CASSDVFGEAFF. The CDR3 DNA follows: TGTGCCAGCAGTGACGTGTTTGGTGAAGCTTTCTTT.

V usage is TRBV5-1 and J usage is TRBJ1-5; D perhaps matches TRBD1 (5 bases). Germline V CDR1 and CDR2: SGHRS, YFSETQ. The CDR3 extends over 15 amino acids. V lost 1 base, J lost 5 bases, and 13 bases lay in between. CDR3 protein: CASSLLGGGHQPQHF. The CDR3 coding sequence is TGCGCCAGCAGCTTGTTGGGGGGAGGGCATCAGCCCCAGCATTTT.

The rearrangement links TRBV25-1 to TRBJ2-5, with 7 bases that match TRBD2. The length of the CDR3 is 15 residues. After removal of 3 bases from V and 5 bases from J, the junction contained 9 bases not matched to a gene. Looked up from germline, CDR1 is MGHDK and CDR2 is SYGVNS. The CDR3 is CASSDRAGEGETQYF. In DNA, the CDR3 is TGTGCCAGCAGTGATCGGGCGGGGGAGGGTGAGACCCAGTACTTC. Looking up the rest from reference TRBV25-1 and TRBJ2-5 gives the full variable domain: EADIYQTPRYLVIGTGKKITLECSQTMGHDKMYWYQQDPGMELHLIHYSYGVNSTEKGDLSSESTVSRIRTEHFPLTLESARPSHTSQYLCASSDRAGEGETQYFGPGTRLLVL.

V is TRBV7-9 and J is TRBJ2-5; the D gene is possibly TRBD2 (5 bases). Between the trimmed V and J ends, which lost 5 bases and 3 bases, there was a span of 10 bases. The CDR3 covers 13 residues. Per the germline V gene, CDR1 is SEHNR and CDR2 is FQNEAQ (reference sequence). Written as DNA, the CDR3 is TGTGCCAGCAGCCGGGGATTTAAAGAGACCCAGTACTTC. Translated: CASSRGFKETQYF.

The V and J genes are TRBV5-6 and TRBJ2-1, with TRBD2 matching 10 bases. CDR1 SGHDT and CDR2 YYEEEE come from the germline V gene. There are 16 residues in the CDR3. Losses at the gene ends were 4 bases for V and 2 bases for J; bases not matched to a gene: 6. CDR3 coding DNA: TGTGCCAGCAGCCCCCTAGCGGGGGACCCCTACAATGAGCAGTTCTTC. Amino acids: CASSPLAGDPYNEQFF.

This clone was counted between two and nine times. CDR3 protein: CASSFMLNTEAFF. DNA of the CDR3: TGCGCCAGCAGCTTCATGTTGAACACTGAAGCTTTCTTT. The chain employs TRBV5-1 and TRBJ1-1, with no clear D. This CDR3 comprises 13 residues. Germline V gene data show CDR1 as SGHRS and CDR2 as YFSETQ. V was shortened by 2 bases and J by 0 bases, with 5 bases between the two germline ends.

The chain uses TRBV7-8 and TRBJ1-1, with D maybe TRBD1 (6 bases). Trimming pared 3 bases from V and 4 bases from J, leaving 9 bases between. The CDR3 has 13 amino acids. CDR1 SGHVS and CDR2 FQNEAQ come from the germline V gene. This CDR3 is CASSFTGFTEAFF. CDR3 nucleotide sequence: TGTGCCAGCAGCTTCACAGGGTTCACTGAAGCTTTCTTT.

The gene calls are TRBV7-2 and TRBJ2-5, with D uncertain. Germline V gene lookup returns CDR1 SGHTA and CDR2 FQGNSA. Deletions cut 5 bases from V and 2 bases from J, with 6 bases between. The CDR3 has 12 residues. The CDR3 DNA reads as TGTGCCAGCAGCCCGTATCAAGAGACCCAGTACTTC. Residues: CASSPYQETQYF.